This TCR beta chain was obtained from a study of Graves' ophthalmopathy and Graves' hyperthyroidism. Each hyperthyroidism patient was newly diagnosed, with under 2 months' duration, and aged 18 to 65. Physicians reached a diagnosis by relying on clinical symptoms, serum thyroxine, TRAb, thyroid ultrasound and orbital computed tomography. Overall study findings and caveats: Ophthalmopathy progression prediction by the model yielded a sensitivity of 70.59% and a specificity of 72.22%. Blood was where most expanded thyroid clonotypes above 0.001 frequency also turned up.

This clonotype has a count of ten or more. Its target is not known. Amplification targeted the TCR beta CDR3 regions, with RNA transcripts as the source material. The library came from an HTBI-primed first-round RT-PCR and a second-round multiplex PCR. TCRdb independently ran MiXCR on the multiplex PCR reads; one entry per CDR3 protein. The sample holds roughly 1.1 million distinct CDR3 sequences, around a third seen once. Germline V gene data show CDR1 as LGHDT and CDR2 as YNNKEL (reference sequence). This CDR3 spans 14 amino acids. V was pared by 1 base and J by 6 bases, with 13 bases between. The clonotype was recovered from an adult man with Graves' hyperthyroidism. The chain couples TRBV3-1 to TRBJ2-7; D not certain. The sequenced sample consisted of peripheral blood or thyroid tissue (not recorded which). The CDR3 DNA reads TGTGCCAGCAGCCAAGTTGCGCGAACGCCCGAGCAGTACTTC. Its protein product is CASSQVARTPEQYF.